A single T cell receptor (beta chain) is shown here with its context. The target of this receptor is not known. No base quality information exists; no much larger clone differs at one position. The library was obtained by the immunoSEQ multiplex PCR assay. The table comes from immuneACCESS by way of TCRdb, which keeps in-frame sequences with V and J called. Part of the clones is missing from these tables; in studies checked, under half for an unresolved V gene and the rest for unknown reasons. The sample yields 90,000 to 150,000 clones; around 89% were counted once. The ten largest account for 3% to 4% of the sample. The data stem from a study of control samples from healthy donors and cancer patients (dated by TCRdb to 2018 to 2020). The sequenced material came from blood. The receptor comes from a middle-aged man in good health.

At the DNA level, the sequence is TGTGCCACCAGTGATTTCCCCGGGGAGCTGTTTTTT. Its amino acids are CATSDFPGELFF. The rearranged chain carries TRBV24-1 and TRBJ2-2; no D segment can be confidently identified. V was cut back by 1 base and J by 6 bases, leaving a gap of 2 bases between them. Taken from the germline V gene, the CDR1 and CDR2 loops are KGHDR and SFDVKD. Its CDR3 holds 12 amino acids, cysteine through phenylalanine. Just the 36-base CDR3 DNA is kept, in frame starting at base 1.